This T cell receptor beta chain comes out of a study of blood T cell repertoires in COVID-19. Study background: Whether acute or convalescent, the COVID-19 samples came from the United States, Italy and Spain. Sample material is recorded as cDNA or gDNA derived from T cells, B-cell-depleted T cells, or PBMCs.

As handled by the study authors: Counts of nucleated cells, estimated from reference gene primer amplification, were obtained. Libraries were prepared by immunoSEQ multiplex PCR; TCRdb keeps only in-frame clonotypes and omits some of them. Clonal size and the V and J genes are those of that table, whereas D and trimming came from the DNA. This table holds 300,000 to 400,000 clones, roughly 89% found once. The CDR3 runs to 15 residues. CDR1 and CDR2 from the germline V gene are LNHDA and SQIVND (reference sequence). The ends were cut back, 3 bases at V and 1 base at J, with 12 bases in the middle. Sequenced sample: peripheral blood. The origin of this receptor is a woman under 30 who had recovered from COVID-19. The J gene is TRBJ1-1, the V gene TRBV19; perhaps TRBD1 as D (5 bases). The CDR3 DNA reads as TGTGCCAGTAGTATTACCGGGGGATCGAACACTGAAGCTTTCTTT. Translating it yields CASSITGGSNTEAFF. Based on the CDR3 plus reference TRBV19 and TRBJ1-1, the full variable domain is DGGITQSPKYLFRKEGQNVTLSCEQNLNHDAMYWYRQDPGQGLRLIYYSQIVNDFQKGDIAEGYSVSREKKESFPLTVTSAQKNPTAFYLCASSITGGSNTEAFFGQGTRLTVV.